This T cell receptor beta chain was retrieved from a study of beta chain features in type 1 diabetes. As every portion of the isolated RNA was reverse transcribed, the sequencing read expressed TCRB transcripts. The average read count of naive, central memory and regulatory T cell samples was about 3.57 million. Sequencing used immunoSEQ multiplex PCR; TCRdb keeps in-frame clones, though not all of them. Of around 430,000 clones in the sample, about 32% are singletons; the top ten hold about 0.065%. Between the trimmed V and J ends, which lost 5 bases and 2 bases, there was a span of 7 bases. Germline loops: CDR1 SGHTA, CDR2 FQGNSA. CDR3 length: 14 residues. Every participating donor gave one draw, a heparinised blood sample averaging roughly 100 mL.

Sequencing was performed on naive CD4+ T cells from blood. The clonotype comes from a young man in good health. The J gene is TRBJ2-6, the V gene TRBV7-2; D might be TRBD1 (6 bases). In nucleotides, the CDR3 is TGTGCCAGCAGCGGGACAACTGGGGCCAACGTCCTGACTTTC. It encodes CASSGTTGANVLTF.